This is a list of T cell receptor beta chains from one sample in a study of blood T cell repertoires in COVID-19. TCRdb keeps only in-frame clones here, not all; method: immunoSEQ multiplex PCR. This table holds about 110,000 clones, approximately 90% found once. Sequencing was performed on peripheral blood. The receptor source for this set is a woman in her 50s with acute or convalescent COVID-19. The CDR3 runs from the conserved cysteine through the conserved F or W. Not every row has a clone size; where given, it reads once, few, many or a size class.

>.|TRBV13
CASSQSGVRYF
>.|TRBV6-5
CASSPKGTGLYGYTF
>.|TRBV7-2
CASSLGRQLYNSPLHF
>.|TRBV12-3/TRBV12-4
CASSRTGTPLHF
>.|TRBV7-2
CASSPTSNVAEKLFF
>.|TRBV28
CASSYNVWGEVNTEAFF
>.|TRBV9
CASSASTVPYLDF
>.|TRBV19
CASSAEGSGVPYEQYF
>.|TRBV3-1/TRBV3-2
CASSQVAGVQETQYF
>few|TRBV5-6
CASSLDRDRYTF
>.|TRBV30
CAWNRGGRGYTF
>once|TRBV29-1
CIVDSPNEQFF
>.|TRBV11-3
CASSSGTEGANYGYTF
>.|TRBV19
CARLTSGGNNEQFF
>once|TRBV7-2
CASSLTGGLYEQYF
>.|TRBV4-3
CASSQDGSNGELFF
>.|TRBV29-1
CSVKRRLSGNTIYF
>.|TRBV7-9
CASSPGQGSTEAFF
>once|TRBV9
CASSVGGSGSRETQYF
>.|TRBV19
CASSDGEGYFSDTQYF
>.|TRBV5-6
CASSFRDRGLGEQFF
>.|TRBV29-1
CSVEVRVGTEAFF
>.|TRBV4-2
CASSQGGGRTDTQYF
>.|TRBV5-5
CASSLVSRGRSGANVLTF
>.|TRBV9
CASSAGQRGSYEQYF
>.|TRBV19
CASSPRAGAPTDTQYF
>.|TRBV24-1
CATSDLDSPDEQFF
>.|TRBV2
CASSFDRVNEQFF
>.|TRBV12-3/TRBV12-4
CASSSVSNEQFF
>.|TRBV12-5
CASGWNTEAFF
>once|TRBV18
CASSQLSGETQYF
>.|TRBV12-5
CASGPDRANTEAFF
>once|TRBV2
CASSASGAGTEAFF
>.|TRBV7-2
CASGPSNSYEQYF
>.|TRBV2
CASSPMQGRGNQPQHF
>.|TRBV7-9
CASSLSAGTEAFF
>.|TRBV28
CASSRGQGYEQYF
>.|TRBV9
CASSVGLAVNIQYF
>.|TRBV28
CASSRQGQGAGNTIYF
>.|TRBV2
CASRAPGQGNTEAFF
>once|TRBV5-8
CASSWGQGNQPQHF
>.|TRBV3-1/TRBV3-2
CASSPLGVYEQYF
>.|TRBV19
CASSNPTGSETQYF
>.|TRBV9
CASSSSGSQRTYEQYF
>.|TRBV9
CASSVTSGGPRETQYF